The 19 T cell receptor beta chains below come from one sample, sequenced in a study of cytomegalovirus exposure and HLA in healthy donors. This PCR relied on a set of 60 Vbeta primers and 13 Jbeta primers. Only in-frame clones appear in the TCRdb table, and some are missing; sequencing was by immunoSEQ multiplex PCR. The data contain some 85,000 clones, approximately 84% of them seen just once; the ten biggest clones take up roughly 2.2%. Sequenced material: PBMCs. The receptors originated from a man younger than 35 in good health and CMV-seronegative.

The sample holds a few counts of this clone. This chain links TRBV13 with TRBJ2-1; 9 positions match TRBD2. Germline V gives CDR1 PRHDT, CDR2 FYEKMQ (reference sequence). The CDR3 sequence is 15 residues long. V shed 8 bases, J shed 5 bases, and the junction held 10 bases outside the gene matches. The CDR3 sequence: CASSSGTRGDNEQFF. As DNA, the CDR3 is TGTGCCAGCTCTAGCGGGACTAGAGGAGACAATGAGCAGTTCTTC.

This chain uses TRBV7-2 with TRBJ2-4, with TRBD2 matching over 7 bases. Germline V gene sequence: CDR1 SGHTA, CDR2 FQGNSA. The CDR3 totals 15 residues. The ends lost 6 bases at V and 1 base at J; junction bases unmatched: 6. This CDR3 reads CASRVNGGAKNIQYF. The CDR3 DNA follows: TGTGCCAGCAGGGTAAACGGGGGGGCCAAAAACATTCAGTACTTC.

The genes are TRBV7-2 and TRBJ1-2; D gene uncertain. The length of the CDR3 is 17 residues. Trimming left V 1 base short and J 2 bases short, with 17 bases between. Germline V lookup: CDR1 SGHTA, CDR2 FQGNSA. The chain's CDR3 is CASSLVGSRRQNYGYTF. The CDR3 DNA sequence: TGTGCCAGCAGCTTAGTTGGTTCCCGCAGGCAGAACTATGGCTACACCTTC.

This chain uses TRBV10-2 with TRBJ2-1; 7 bases map to TRBD2. With V trimmed by 3 bases and J by 7 bases, 3 bases remained unmatched. Per germline, CDR1 WSHSY and CDR2 SAAADI. This CDR3 comprises 13 residues. The CDR3 is CASSELARNEQFF. DNA for the CDR3: TGCGCCAGCAGTGAACTAGCGCGGAATGAGCAGTTCTTC.

V gene TRBV5-5 combines with J gene TRBJ2-2; 8 nucleotides match TRBD1. V shed 1 base and J 4 bases; nucleotides not matched to a gene: 3. This CDR3 has 15 residues. Germline values: CDR1 SGHKS, CDR2 YYEKEE (reference sequence). CDR3 coding DNA: TGTGCCAGCAGCTTGTTCAGGGGGCCCACCGGGGAGCTGTTTTTT. It translates to CASSLFRGPTGELFF.

CDR3 DNA: TGTGCCAGCAGTCGCACCGGGACAGGGGGCGGCAGCAATCAGCCCCAGCATTTT. This translates into CASSRTGTGGGSNQPQHF. J is TRBJ1-5 and V is TRBV2; 12 nucleotides match TRBD1. Germline-derived CDR1 and CDR2 are SNHLY and FYNNEI. The CDR3 covers 18 residues. V lost 5 bases and J lost 1; bases outside the gene matches: 9.

V is TRBV4-1 and J is TRBJ2-7; D unclear. CDR3 size: 12 residues. Germline values: CDR1 MGHRA, CDR2 YSYEKL. Trimming left V 4 bases short and J 3 bases short, with 7 bases between. The CDR3, as DNA: TGCGCCAGCAGCCTCAGAGGCTACGAGCAGTACTTC. As protein: CASSLRGYEQYF.

This clone was found a few times. This CDR3 is also generated by other DNA sequences in the sample. The genes are TRBV6-5 and TRBJ2-7, with unresolved D. The CDR3 consists of 12 residues. The germline V gene has CDR1 MNHEY and CDR2 SVGAGI. Trimming stripped 6 bases from V and 3 bases from J, with 9 bases between. DNA of the CDR3: TGTGCCAGCAGCCCAACAAGCTACGAGCAGTACTTC. This sequence encodes CASSPTSYEQYF.

The chain links TRBV9 to TRBJ2-2, with a tentative D call TRBD2 (7 bases). The CDR3 runs to 13 residues. CDR1 is SGDLS and CDR2 is YYNGEE in the germline V gene. V was shortened by 5 bases and J by 6 bases, with 11 bases between the two germline ends. CDR3 DNA: TGTGCCAGCAGGGGGGGGGCAGCCGGGGAGCTGTTTTTT. Amino acids: CASRGGAAGELFF.

This clone was seen more than once but under ten times. The rearrangement uses TRBV4-3 and TRBJ1-4, with 7 bases matching TRBD1. This CDR3 contains 15 residues. J lost 6 bases, V lost 0 bases, and 4 bases had no gene match. Germline assignment: CDR1 LGHNA and CDR2 YSLEER. The chain's CDR3 is CASSQDGTDDEKLFF. The CDR3 DNA reads TGCGCCAGCAGCCAAGATGGGACAGATGATGAAAAACTGTTTTTT.

In this sample, this clone turned up once. Other DNA sequences in this sample translate to the same CDR3. This chain connects TRBV27 to TRBJ1-2; D is ambiguous. This CDR3 is 13 amino acids long. Trimming left V 2 bases short and J 5 bases short, with 9 bases between. In germline, CDR1 is MNHEY, CDR2 SMNVEV (reference sequence). CDR3 loop: CASSLPGGYGYTF. In DNA form, the CDR3 reads TGTGCCAGCAGTTTACCGGGTGGGTATGGCTACACCTTC.

V is TRBV19 and J is TRBJ1-1, with 7 bases aligning to TRBD1. Unmatched junction bases numbered 6, after V lost 4 bases and J lost 7 bases. CDR1 and CDR2 (germline): LNHDA, SQIVND (reference sequence). CDR3 size: 13 residues. The CDR3 bases are TGTGCCAGTAGTACGGGGACAGCTCGTGAAGCTTTCTTT. Amino acid sequence: CASSTGTAREAFF.

V is TRBV9 and J is TRBJ2-7; D might be TRBD1 (6 bases). Germline V gives CDR1 SGDLS, CDR2 YYNGEE. V was clipped by 2 bases and J by 1 base, with 13 bases between them. The CDR3 extends over 15 amino acids. Written as DNA, the CDR3 is TGTGCCAGCAGCGTGACCTTAGGACAGTCCTACGAGCAGTACTTC. This sequence encodes CASSVTLGQSYEQYF.

V gene TRBV14 combines with J gene TRBJ2-1; D is unclear. This CDR3 is built from 17 residues. In germline, CDR1 is SGHDN, CDR2 FVKESK. V gave up 0 bases and J gave up 1 base, with 13 bases separating them. CDR3 sequence (DNA): TGTGCCAGCAGCCAAGACAGCGTGTTTATGTCCTACAATGAGCAGTTCTTC. Translating it yields CASSQDSVFMSYNEQFF.

The chain recombines TRBV28 with TRBJ1-5; 7 bases are a match to TRBD1. This CDR3 is 15 amino acids long. Per the germline V gene, CDR1 is MDHEN and CDR2 is SYDVKM. Unmatched junction bases numbered 9, after V lost 6 bases and J lost 4 bases. The chain's CDR3 is CASRRQGIGNQPQHF. CDR3 coding DNA: TGTGCCAGCAGACGACAGGGAATCGGGAATCAGCCCCAGCATTTT.

This rearrangement joins TRBV11-2 to TRBJ1-2; 8 positions agree with TRBD1. V trimming: 5 bases; J trimming: 4 bases; junction bases outside the gene matches: 3. The CDR3 is 13 amino acids. Germline loops: CDR1 SGHAT, CDR2 FQNNGV. The CDR3 protein is CASSPGQGYGYTF. In DNA, the CDR3 is TGTGCCAGCAGCCCCGGACAGGGCTATGGCTACACCTTC.

The chain uses TRBV30 and TRBJ1-1; D is unclear. The length of the CDR3 is 13 residues. CDR1 and CDR2 (germline): GTSNPN, SVGIG (reference sequence). Trimming pared 2 bases from V and 1 base from J, leaving 8 bases between. This CDR3 reads CAWSHTQNTEAFF. CDR3 sequence (DNA): TGTGCCTGGAGTCACACGCAGAACACTGAAGCTTTCTTT.

Details on this clone: Relative to the germline gene, one junction end is altered; a read error may explain this. This chain uses TRBV5-1 with TRBJ2-3; D possibly corresponds to TRBD2 (6 bases). CDR1 and CDR2 from the germline V gene are SGHRS and YFSETQ. The length of the CDR3 is 15 residues. The CDR3 protein is CASSLEEGGSDAQYF. CDR3 bases: TGCGCCAGCAGCTTGGAAGAGGGAGGTTCAGATGCGCAGTATTTT.

V and J are TRBV2 and TRBJ2-7, with 10 positions matching TRBD1. The junction had 9 bases not matched to a gene; V was cut back by 6 bases and J by 4 bases. The CDR3 spans 15 residues. From germline, CDR1 is SNHLY and CDR2 FYNNEI. The CDR3 reads CASRPTDRGLYEQYF. Written as DNA, the CDR3 is TGTGCCAGCAGGCCCACAGACAGGGGGCTATACGAGCAGTACTTC.